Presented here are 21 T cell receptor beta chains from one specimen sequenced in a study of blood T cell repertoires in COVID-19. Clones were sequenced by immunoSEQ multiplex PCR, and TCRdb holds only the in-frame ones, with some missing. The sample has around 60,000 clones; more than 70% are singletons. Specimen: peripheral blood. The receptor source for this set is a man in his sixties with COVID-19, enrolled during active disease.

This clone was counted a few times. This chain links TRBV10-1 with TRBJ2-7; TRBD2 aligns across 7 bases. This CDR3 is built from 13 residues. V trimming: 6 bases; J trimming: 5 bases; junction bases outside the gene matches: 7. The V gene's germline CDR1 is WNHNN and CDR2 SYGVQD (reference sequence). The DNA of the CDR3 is TGCGCCAGCAGGCCAGCGGGATCTGACGAGCAGTACTTC. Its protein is CASRPAGSDEQYF.

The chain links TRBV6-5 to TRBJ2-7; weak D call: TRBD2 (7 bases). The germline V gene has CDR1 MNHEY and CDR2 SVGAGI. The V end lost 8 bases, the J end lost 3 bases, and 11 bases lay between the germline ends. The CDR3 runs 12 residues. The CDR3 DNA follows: TGTGCCAGCTCGGGGGGCGGCTACGAGCAGTACTTC. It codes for CASSGGGYEQYF.

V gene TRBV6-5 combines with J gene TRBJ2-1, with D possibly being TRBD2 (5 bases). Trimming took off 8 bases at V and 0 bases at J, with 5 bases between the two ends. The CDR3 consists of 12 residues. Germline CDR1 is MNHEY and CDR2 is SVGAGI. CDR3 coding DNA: TGTGCCAGCGGGAGCTCCTACAATGAGCAGTTCTTC. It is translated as CASGSSYNEQFF.

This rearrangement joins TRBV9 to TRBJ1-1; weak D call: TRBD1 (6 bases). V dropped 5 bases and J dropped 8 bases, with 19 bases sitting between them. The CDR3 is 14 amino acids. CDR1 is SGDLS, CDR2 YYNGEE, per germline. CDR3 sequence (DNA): TGTGCCAGCAGTCGCGCGAACCCCGGGACAGAAGCTTTCTTT. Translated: CASSRANPGTEAFF.

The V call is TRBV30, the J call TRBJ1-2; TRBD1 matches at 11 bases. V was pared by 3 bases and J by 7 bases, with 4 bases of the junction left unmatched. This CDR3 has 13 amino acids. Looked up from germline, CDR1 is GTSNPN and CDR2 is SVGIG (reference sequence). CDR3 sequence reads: CAWSGQGAGGYTF. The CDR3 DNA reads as TGTGCCTGGAGCGGACAGGGGGCCGGTGGCTACACCTTC.

In DNA form, the CDR3 reads TGCGCCAGCAGTCACGGGGGACTAGCGGGAGCCACCTCCTACAATGAGCAGTTCTTC. The encoded protein is CASSHGGLAGATSYNEQFF. This chain joins TRBV23-1 and TRBJ2-1; 14 nucleotides agree with TRBD2. TRBV23-1 is an ORF for which the function is uncertain. Trimming removed 3 bases from V and 0 bases from J; junction bases left unmatched: 7. The CDR3 loop spans 19 amino acids.

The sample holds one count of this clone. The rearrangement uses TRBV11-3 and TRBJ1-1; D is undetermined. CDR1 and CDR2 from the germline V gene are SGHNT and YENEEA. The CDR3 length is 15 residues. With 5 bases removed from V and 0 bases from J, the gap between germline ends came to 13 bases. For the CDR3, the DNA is TGTGCCAGCAGCCAGGCCCGACGGATGAACACTGAAGCTTTCTTT. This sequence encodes CASSQARRMNTEAFF.

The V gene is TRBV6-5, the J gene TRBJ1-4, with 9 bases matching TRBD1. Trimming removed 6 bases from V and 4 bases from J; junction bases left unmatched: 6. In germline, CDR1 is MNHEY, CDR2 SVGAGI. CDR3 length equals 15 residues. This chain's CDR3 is CASRVTGGGNEKLFF. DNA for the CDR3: TGTGCCAGCAGAGTGACAGGGGGAGGTAATGAAAAACTGTTTTTT.

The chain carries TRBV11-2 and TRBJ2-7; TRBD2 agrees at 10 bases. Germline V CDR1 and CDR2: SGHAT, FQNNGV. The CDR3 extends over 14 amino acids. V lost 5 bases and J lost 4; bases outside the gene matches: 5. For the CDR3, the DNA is TGTGCCAGCAGCCAACTAGCGGGGACTTACGAGCAGTACTTC. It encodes CASSQLAGTYEQYF.

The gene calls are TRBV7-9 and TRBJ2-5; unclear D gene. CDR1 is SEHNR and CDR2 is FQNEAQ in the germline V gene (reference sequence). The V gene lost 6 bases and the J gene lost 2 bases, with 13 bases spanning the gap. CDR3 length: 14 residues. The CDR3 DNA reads TGTGCCAGCAGTCCCTCGCGCGGACAAGAGACCCAGTACTTC. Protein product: CASSPSRGQETQYF.

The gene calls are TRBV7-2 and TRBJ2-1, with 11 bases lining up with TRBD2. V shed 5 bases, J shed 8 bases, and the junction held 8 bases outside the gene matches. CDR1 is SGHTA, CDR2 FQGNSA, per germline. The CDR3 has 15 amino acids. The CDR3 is CASSPTSGSYDEQFF. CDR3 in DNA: TGTGCCAGCAGCCCTACTAGCGGGAGTTACGATGAGCAGTTCTTC.

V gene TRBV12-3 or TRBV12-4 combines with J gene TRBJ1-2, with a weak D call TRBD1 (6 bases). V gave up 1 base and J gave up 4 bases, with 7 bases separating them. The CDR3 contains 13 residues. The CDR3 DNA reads TGTGCCAGCAGTTTAGAGGGGGTCTATGGCTACACCTTC. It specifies CASSLEGVYGYTF.

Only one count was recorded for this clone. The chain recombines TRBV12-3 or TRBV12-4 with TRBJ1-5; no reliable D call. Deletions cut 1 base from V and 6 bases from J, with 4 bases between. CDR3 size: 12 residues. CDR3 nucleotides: TGTGCCAGCAGTTTAGAACTTCAGCCCCAGCATTTT. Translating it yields CASSLELQPQHF.

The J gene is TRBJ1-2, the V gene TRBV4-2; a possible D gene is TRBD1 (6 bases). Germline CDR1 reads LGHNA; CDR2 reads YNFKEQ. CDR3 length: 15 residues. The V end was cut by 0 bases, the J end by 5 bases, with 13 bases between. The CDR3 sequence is CASSQELDSGYGYTF. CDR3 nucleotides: TGTGCCAGCAGCCAAGAACTGGACAGCGGATATGGCTACACCTTC.

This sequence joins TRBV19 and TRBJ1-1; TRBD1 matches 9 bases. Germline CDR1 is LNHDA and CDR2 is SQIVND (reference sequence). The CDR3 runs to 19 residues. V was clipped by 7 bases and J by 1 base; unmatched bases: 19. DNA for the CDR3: TGTGCCAGTACAACCCAACCGGGACAGGGATCGGGCAGGAACACTGAAGCTTTCTTT. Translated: CASTTQPGQGSGRNTEAFF.

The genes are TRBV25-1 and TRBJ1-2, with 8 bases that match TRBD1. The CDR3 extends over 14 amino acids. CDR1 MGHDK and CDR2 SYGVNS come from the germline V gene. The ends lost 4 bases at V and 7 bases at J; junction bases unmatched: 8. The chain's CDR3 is CASSARQGFSGYTF. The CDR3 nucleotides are TGTGCCAGCAGTGCTAGACAGGGGTTTTCTGGCTACACCTTC.

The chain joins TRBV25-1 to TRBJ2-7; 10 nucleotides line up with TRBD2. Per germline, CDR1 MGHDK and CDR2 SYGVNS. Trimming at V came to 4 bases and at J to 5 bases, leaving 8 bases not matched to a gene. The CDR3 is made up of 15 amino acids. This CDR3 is CASSGALAGVNEQYF. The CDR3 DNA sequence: TGTGCCAGCAGTGGCGCTCTAGCGGGAGTGAACGAGCAGTACTTC.

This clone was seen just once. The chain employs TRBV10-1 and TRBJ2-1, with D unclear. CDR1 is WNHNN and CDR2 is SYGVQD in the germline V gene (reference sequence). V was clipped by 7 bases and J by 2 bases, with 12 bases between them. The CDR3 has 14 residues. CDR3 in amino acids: CASNASPPYNEQFF. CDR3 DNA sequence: TGCGCCAGCAACGCGAGCCCGCCCTACAATGAGCAGTTCTTC.

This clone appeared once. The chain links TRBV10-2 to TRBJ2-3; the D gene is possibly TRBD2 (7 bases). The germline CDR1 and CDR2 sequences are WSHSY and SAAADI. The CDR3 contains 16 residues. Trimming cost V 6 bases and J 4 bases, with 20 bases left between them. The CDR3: CASSDRGRGASDTQYF. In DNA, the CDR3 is TGCGCCAGCAGCGACCGGGGCCGGGGGGCTTCAGATACGCAGTATTTT.

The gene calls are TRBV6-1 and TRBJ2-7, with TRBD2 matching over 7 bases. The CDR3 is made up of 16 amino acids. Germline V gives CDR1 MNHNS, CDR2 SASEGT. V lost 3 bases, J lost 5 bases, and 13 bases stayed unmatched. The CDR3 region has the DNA TGTGCCAGCAGTGAGGGGGGGTCCGGCCGGAGGGACGAGCAGTACTTC. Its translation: CASSEGGSGRRDEQYF.

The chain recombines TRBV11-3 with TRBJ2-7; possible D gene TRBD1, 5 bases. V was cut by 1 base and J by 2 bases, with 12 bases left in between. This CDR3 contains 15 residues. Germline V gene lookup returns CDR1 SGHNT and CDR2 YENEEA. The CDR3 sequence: CASSLGTQGTYEQYF. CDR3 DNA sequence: TGTGCCAGCAGCTTAGGCACTCAGGGAACCTACGAGCAGTACTTC.